A single T cell receptor (beta chain) is shown here with its context. Its antigen remains unknown. Unique molecular identifiers were present in the TCR beta cDNA libraries. TCRdb re-analysed the PCR reads in MiXCR, keeping a single row per CDR3 protein. The sample consists of roughly 650,000 distinct CDR3 sequences, 55% to 60% of them appearing once. These data come from a study of post-analysis software for immune sequencing data. With 3 bases clipped from V and 7 bases from J, the junction kept 9 bases outside the gene matches. Germline V CDR1 and CDR2: SGHTA, FQGNSA. The CDR3 is 15 residues long. Study-level results: TRBV5-6, TRBV5-1 and TRBV20-1 were among five TRBV segments more frequent in patients than controls.

The rearrangement uses TRBV7-2 and TRBJ2-5, with 9 positions matching TRBD2. Sequences were obtained from blood. This sequence was found in a girl aged 2-15 years with multiple sclerosis. Written as DNA, the CDR3 is TGTGCCAGCAGCTTCGGGGCGGGGGGGCTTGCGACCCAGTACTTC. Translated, it gives CASSFGAGGLATQYF. The variable domain in full, with the rest retrieved from reference TRBV7-2 and TRBJ2-5, is GAGVSQSPSNKVTEKGKDVELRCDPISGHTALYWYRQSLGQGLEFLIYFQGNSAPDKSGLPSDRFSAERTGGSVSTLTIQRTQQEDSAVYLCASSFGAGGLATQYFGPGTRLLVL.